This T cell receptor beta chain was identified in a study of CD8 T cells in Susac syndrome. When the RNA was reverse transcribed, random hexamers were used with an input of about 0.5 to 1 ug. Each CDR3 protein is one row after TCRdb ran MiXCR on the immunoSEQ multiplex PCR reads. The sample contains nearly 110,000 distinct CDR3 sequences, roughly 95% of which appear only once. The junction had 5 bases not matched to a gene; V was cut back by 8 bases and J by 3 bases. The CDR3 totals 13 residues. Germline V gene data show CDR1 as SNHLY and CDR2 as FYNNEI. The sequencing sample was made of CD8+ T cells from PBMCs. The V call is TRBV2, the J call TRBJ1-2; TRBD1 aligns across 8 bases. The receptor was isolated from a human donor with Susac syndrome. This CDR3 reads CASLAGGDYGYTF. For the CDR3, the DNA is TGTGCCAGCCTAGCAGGGGGCGACTATGGCTACACCTTC.